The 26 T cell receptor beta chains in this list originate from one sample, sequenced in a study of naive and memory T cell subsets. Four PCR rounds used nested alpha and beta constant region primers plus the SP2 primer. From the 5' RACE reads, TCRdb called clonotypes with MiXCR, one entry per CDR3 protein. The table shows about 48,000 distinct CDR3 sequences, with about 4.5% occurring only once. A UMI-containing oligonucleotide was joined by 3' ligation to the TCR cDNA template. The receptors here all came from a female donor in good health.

The DNA of the CDR3 is TGTGCCAGCAGCTTATCGACCGGGACTTGGAAGTACTTC. Encoded protein: CASSLSTGTWKYF. The rearrangement uses TRBV11-1 and TRBJ2-7; a weak D match, TRBD2 (6 bases). Germline CDR1 is SGHAT and CDR2 is FQDESV (reference sequence). The V end was cut by 2 bases, the J end by 11 bases, with 16 bases between. This CDR3 region has 13 residues.

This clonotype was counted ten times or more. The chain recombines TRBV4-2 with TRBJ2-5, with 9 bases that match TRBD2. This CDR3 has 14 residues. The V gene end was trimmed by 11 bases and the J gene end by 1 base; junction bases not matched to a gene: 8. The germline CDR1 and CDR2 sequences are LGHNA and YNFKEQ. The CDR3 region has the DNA TGTGCCGTTAGCGGGAGCCTCGCCCAAGAGACCCAGTACTTC. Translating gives CAVSGSLAQETQYF.

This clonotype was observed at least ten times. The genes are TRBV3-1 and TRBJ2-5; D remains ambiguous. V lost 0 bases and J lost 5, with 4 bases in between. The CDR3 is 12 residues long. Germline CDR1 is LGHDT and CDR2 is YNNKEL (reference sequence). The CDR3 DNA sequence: TGTGCCAGCAGCCAAGACGTGGAGACCCAGTACTTC. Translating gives CASSQDVETQYF.

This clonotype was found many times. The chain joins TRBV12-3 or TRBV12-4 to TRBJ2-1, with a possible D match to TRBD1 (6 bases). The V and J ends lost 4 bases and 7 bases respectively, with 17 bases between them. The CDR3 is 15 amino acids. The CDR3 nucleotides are TGTGCCAGCAGTTCGTACAGGGAACAGTGGAATGAGCAGTTCTTC. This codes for CASSSYREQWNEQFF.

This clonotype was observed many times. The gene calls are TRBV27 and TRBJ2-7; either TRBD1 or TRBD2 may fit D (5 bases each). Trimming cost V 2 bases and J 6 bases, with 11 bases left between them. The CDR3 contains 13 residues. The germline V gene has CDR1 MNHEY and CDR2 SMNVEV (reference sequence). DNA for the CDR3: TGTGCCAGCAGTTTAAGCGAGGGGCGCGAGCAGTACTTC. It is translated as CASSLSEGREQYF.

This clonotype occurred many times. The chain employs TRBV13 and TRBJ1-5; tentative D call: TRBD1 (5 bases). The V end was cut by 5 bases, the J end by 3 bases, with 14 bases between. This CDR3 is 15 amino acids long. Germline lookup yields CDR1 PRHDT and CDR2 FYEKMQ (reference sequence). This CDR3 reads CASSPGGGFNQPQHF. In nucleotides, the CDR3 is TGTGCCAGCAGCCCCGGTGGGGGTTTCAATCAGCCCCAGCATTTT.

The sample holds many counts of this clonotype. CDR3 sequence reads: CASSPDRGRIYEQYF. The CDR3 DNA reads TGTGCCAGCAGCCCCGACAGGGGAAGAATCTACGAGCAGTACTTC. The genes are TRBV7-2 and TRBJ2-7, with TRBD1 identical over 8 bases. CDR1 is SGHTA, CDR2 FQGNSA, per germline. The CDR3 has 15 amino acids. V dropped 5 bases and J dropped 3; count of bases not matched to a gene: 9. Full variable domain (remainder filled in from reference TRBV7-2 and TRBJ2-7): GAGVSQSPSNKVTEKGKDVELRCDPISGHTALYWYRQSLGQGLEFLIYFQGNSAPDKSGLPSDRFSAERTGGSVSTLTIQRTQQEDSAVYLCASSPDRGRIYEQYFGPGTRLTVT.

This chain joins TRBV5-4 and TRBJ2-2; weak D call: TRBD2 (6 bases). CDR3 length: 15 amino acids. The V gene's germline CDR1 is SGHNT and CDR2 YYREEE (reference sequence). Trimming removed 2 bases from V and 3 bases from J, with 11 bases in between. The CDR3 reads CASSFEGRYTGELFF. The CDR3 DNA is TGTGCCAGCAGCTTCGAAGGGAGGTACACCGGGGAGCTGTTTTTT.

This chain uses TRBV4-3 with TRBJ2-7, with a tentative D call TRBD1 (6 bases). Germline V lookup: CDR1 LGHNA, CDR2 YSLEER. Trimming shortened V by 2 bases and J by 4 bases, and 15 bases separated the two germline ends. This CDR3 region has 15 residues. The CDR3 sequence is CASSQILGALYEQYF. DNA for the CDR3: TGCGCCAGCAGCCAAATATTGGGGGCCCTTTACGAGCAGTACTTC.

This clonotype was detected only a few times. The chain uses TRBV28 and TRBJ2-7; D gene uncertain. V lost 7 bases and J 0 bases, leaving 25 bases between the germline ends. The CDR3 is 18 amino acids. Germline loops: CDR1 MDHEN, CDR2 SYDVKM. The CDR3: CASTSSPLRRVASYEQYF. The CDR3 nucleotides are TGTGCCAGCACCTCCTCCCCCCTCCGACGGGTAGCCTCCTACGAGCAGTACTTC. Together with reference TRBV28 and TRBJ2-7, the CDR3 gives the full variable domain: DVKVTQSSRYLVKRTGEKVFLECVQDMDHENMFWYRQDPGLGLRLIYFSYDVKMKEKGDIPEGYSVSREKKERFSLILESASTNQTSMYLCASTSSPLRRVASYEQYFGPGTRLTVT.

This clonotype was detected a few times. CDR3 in DNA: TGTGCCAGCAGCCCATCAGGGGGGAGGCCCGAGCAGTACTTC. Protein: CASSPSGGRPEQYF. The chain combines TRBV6-6 with TRBJ2-7, with D maybe TRBD1 (7 bases). This CDR3 contains 14 residues. V was trimmed by 6 bases and J by 6 bases, leaving 18 bases between them. The germline V gene has CDR1 MNHNY and CDR2 SVGAGI (reference sequence).

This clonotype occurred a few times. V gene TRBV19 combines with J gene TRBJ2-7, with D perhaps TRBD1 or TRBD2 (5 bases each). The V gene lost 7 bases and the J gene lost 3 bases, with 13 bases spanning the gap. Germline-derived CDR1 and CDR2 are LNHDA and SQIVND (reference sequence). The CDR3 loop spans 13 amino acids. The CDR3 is CASNPERGYEQYF. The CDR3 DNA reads TGTGCCAGTAACCCAGAGAGGGGCTACGAGCAGTACTTC.

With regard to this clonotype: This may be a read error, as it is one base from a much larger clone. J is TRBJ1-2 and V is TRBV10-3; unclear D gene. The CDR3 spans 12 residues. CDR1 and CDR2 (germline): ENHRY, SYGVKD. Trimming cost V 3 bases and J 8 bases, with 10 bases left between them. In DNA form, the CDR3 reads TGTGCCATCAGTGAAGGAGGTGACGGCTACACCTTC. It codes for CAISEGGDGYTF.

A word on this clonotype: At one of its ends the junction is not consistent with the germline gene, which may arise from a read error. CDR3 in amino acids: CSARGSYNERFF. CDR3 coding DNA: TGCAGTGCTAGGGGAAGTTACAATGAGCGGTTCTTC. The rearrangement joins TRBV20-1 to TRBJ2-1, with D unclear. Germline CDR1 reads DFQATT; CDR2 reads SNEGSKA (reference sequence). The length of the CDR3 is 12 residues.

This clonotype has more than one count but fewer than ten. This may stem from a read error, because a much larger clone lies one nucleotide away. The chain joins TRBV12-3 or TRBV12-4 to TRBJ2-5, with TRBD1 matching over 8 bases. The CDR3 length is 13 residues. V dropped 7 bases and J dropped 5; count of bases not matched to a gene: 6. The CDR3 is CASNIQGAETQYF. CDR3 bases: TGTGCCAGCAACATCCAGGGGGCGGAGACCCAGTACTTC.

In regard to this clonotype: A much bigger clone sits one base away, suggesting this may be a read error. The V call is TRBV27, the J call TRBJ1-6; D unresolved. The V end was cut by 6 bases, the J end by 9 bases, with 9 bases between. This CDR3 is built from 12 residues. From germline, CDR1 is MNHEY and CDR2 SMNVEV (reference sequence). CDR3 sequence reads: CASRRVRSPLHF. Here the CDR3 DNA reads TGTGCCAGCAGGAGGGTCCGTTCACCCCTCCACTTT.

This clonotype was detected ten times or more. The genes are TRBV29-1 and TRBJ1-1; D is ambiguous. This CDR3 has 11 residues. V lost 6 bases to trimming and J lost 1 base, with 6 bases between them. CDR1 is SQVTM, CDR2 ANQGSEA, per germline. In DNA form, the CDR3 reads TGCAGCGTCCAGCAGAACACTGAAGCTTTCTTT. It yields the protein CSVQQNTEAFF.

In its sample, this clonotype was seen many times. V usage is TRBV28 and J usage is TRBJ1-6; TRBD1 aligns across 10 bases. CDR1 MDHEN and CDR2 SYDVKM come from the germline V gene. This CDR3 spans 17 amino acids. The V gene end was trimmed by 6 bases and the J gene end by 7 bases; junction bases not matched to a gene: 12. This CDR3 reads CASSLDRGRPSNSPLHF. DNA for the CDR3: TGTGCCAGCAGCCTCGACAGGGGGCGCCCATCGAATTCACCCCTCCACTTT. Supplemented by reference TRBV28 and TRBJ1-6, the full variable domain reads DVKVTQSSRYLVKRTGEKVFLECVQDMDHENMFWYRQDPGLGLRLIYFSYDVKMKEKGDIPEGYSVSREKKERFSLILESASTNQTSMYLCASSLDRGRPSNSPLHFGNGTRLTVT.

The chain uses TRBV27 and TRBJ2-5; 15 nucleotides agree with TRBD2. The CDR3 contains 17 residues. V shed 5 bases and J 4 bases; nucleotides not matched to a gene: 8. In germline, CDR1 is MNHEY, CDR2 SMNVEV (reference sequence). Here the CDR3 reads CASSLAPGLAGGETQYF. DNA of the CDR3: TGTGCCAGCAGTCTGGCCCCGGGACTAGCGGGAGGAGAGACCCAGTACTTC.

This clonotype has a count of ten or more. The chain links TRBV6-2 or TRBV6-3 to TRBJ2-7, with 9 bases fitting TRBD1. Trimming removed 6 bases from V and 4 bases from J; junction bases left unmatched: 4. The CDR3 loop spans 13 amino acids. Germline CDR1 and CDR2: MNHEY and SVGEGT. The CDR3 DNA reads TGTGCCAGCAGCGACAGGGGGTTTTACGAGCAGTACTTC. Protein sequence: CASSDRGFYEQYF.

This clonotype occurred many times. The CDR3 spells CSVDLVGAVNYGYTF. For the CDR3, the DNA is TGCAGCGTTGATCTTGTGGGGGCTGTAAACTATGGCTACACCTTC. The V call is TRBV29-1, the J call TRBJ1-2, with D possibly matching TRBD1 (6 bases). The V end was cut by 3 bases, the J end by 2 bases, with 16 bases between. The CDR3 length is 15 residues. Germline CDR1 SQVTM, CDR2 ANQGSEA.

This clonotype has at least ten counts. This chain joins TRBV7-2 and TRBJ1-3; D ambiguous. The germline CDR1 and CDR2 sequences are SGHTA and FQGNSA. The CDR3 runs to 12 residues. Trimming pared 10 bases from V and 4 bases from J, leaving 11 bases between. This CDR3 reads CATHGPGNTIYF. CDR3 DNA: TGTGCCACCCATGGTCCCGGAAACACCATATATTTT.

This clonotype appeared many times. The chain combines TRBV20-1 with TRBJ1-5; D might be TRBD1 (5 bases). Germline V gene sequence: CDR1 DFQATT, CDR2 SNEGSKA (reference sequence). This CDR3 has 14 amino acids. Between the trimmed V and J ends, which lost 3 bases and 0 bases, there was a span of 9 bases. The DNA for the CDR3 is TGCAGTGCTAGGGGGGGACCTAGCAATCAGCCCCAGCATTTT. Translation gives CSARGGPSNQPQHF.

The chain's CDR3 is CSVELAGTTSREQFF. CDR3 nucleotides: TGCAGCGTTGAATTGGCCGGGACCACCTCCCGTGAGCAGTTCTTC. J is TRBJ2-1 and V is TRBV29-1; D assignment may be TRBD1 or TRBD2 (5 bases each). This CDR3 comprises 15 residues. In germline, CDR1 is SQVTM, CDR2 ANQGSEA. V was clipped by 2 bases and J by 9 bases, with 20 bases between them.

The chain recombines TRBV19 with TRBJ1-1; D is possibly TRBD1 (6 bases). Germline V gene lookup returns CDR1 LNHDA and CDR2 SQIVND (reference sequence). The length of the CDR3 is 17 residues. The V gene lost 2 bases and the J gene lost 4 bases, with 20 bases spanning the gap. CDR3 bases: TGTGCCAGTAGTATAAGGGGGGTGGCGGGTTGCGGCACTGAAGCTTTCTTT. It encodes CASSIRGVAGCGTEAFF.

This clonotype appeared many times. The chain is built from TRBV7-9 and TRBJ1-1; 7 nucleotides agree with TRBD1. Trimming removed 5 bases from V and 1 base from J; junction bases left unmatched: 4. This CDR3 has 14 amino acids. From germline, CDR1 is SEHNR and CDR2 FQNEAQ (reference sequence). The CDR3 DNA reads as TGTGCCAGCAGCCTACAGGGGAGGAACACTGAAGCTTTCTTT. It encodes CASSLQGRNTEAFF.